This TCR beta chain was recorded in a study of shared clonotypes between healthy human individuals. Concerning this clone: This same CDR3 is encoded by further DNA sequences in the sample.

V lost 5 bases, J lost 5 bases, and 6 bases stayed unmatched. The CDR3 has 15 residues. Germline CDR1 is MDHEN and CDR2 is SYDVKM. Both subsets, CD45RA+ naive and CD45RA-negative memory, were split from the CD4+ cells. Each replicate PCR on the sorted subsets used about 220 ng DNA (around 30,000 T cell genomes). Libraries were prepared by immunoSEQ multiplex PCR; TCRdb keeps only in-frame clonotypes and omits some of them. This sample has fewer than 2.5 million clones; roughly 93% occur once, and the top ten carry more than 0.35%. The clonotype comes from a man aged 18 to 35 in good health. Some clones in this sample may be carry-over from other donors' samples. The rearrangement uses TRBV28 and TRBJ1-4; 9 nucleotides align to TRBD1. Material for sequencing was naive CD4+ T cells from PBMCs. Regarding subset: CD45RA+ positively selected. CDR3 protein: CASSLPGTGNEKLFF. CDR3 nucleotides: TGTGCCAGCAGTCTACCGGGGACAGGGAATGAAAAACTGTTTTTT.